This T cell receptor (beta chain) derives from a study of T cell responses to AZD1222 COVID-19 vaccine. Study-wide results and limits: Females made up more of the donors, who were largely white British, and clonal diversity may have come out too low. Targeting of unmutated variant regions was reportedly seen in nearly half of spike-specific TCRs. Spike-specific TCR breadth and depth were elevated following two AZD1222 doses. All repertoire sampling was performed exclusively after the peak T cell response.

Clones were sequenced by immunoSEQ multiplex PCR, and TCRdb holds only the in-frame ones, with some missing. The data hold about 120,000 clones, with 87% observed a single time. V lost 5 bases to trimming and J lost 8 bases; unmatched junction nucleotides: 7. The CDR3 contains 13 residues. Germline CDR1 MDHEN, CDR2 SYDVKM. Note on this clone: As yet, its antigen is unknown.

The genes are TRBV28 and TRBJ2-7; TRBD1 aligns across 9 bases. The sequenced sample was peripheral blood, obtained on day 0 of AZD1222 vaccination. The clonotype was recovered from an adult in good health. The CDR3 sequence: CASSVPGQGKQYF. The CDR3 DNA reads as TGTGCCAGCAGTGTCCCGGGACAGGGAAAGCAGTACTTC.